The T cell receptor (beta chain) described here comes from a study of cytomegalovirus exposure and HLA in healthy donors. About the research overall: In an earlier analysis, 95 million to 140 million unique TCR beta sequences were found from some 200 million T cells. Study results and limitations: For cytomegalovirus status, the classifier reportedly gave diagnoses with high specificity and sensitivity.

The CDR3 loop spans 13 amino acids. Trimming removed 6 bases at V and 7 bases at J, with 10 bases between. Germline V gene sequence: CDR1 MNHEY, CDR2 SVGAGI. Use of 60 Vbeta and 13 Jbeta primers characterized the PCR. The protocol was immunoSEQ multiplex PCR, while the TCRdb copy is restricted to in-frame clones and leaves out a portion. Here the sample spans around 200,000 clones, around 83% being singletons. With regard to this clone: Its target is unknown.

The receptor's source is a woman aged 45-60 years in good health and CMV-seropositive. V and J are TRBV6-5 and TRBJ1-6; D ambiguous. Sequenced sample: PBMCs. The CDR3 DNA reads TGTGCCAGCAGGGGCGCAAGGAATTCACCCCTCCACTTT. Protein product: CASRGARNSPLHF.